The rows below give T cell receptor beta chains drawn from one sample of a study of blood T cell repertoires in COVID-19. Clones were sequenced by immunoSEQ multiplex PCR, and TCRdb holds only the in-frame ones, with some missing. The data hold a few hundred thousand clones, with 80% to 90% observed a single time. Sequencing used peripheral blood. Receptors originate from a man aged 40-50 years with acute or convalescent COVID-19. Each CDR3 is given with its conserved first and last residue. D genes are given only for firm matches. Only some rows state a clone size, as once, few, many or a class for expanded clones.

D	V	J	size	CDR3	DNA
TRBD2	TRBV10-1	TRBJ2-1	-	CASSEGSGRAYNEQFF	TGCGCCAGCAGTGAAGGTAGCGGGAGGGCCTACAATGAGCAGTTCTTC
-	TRBV9	TRBJ1-6	-	CASSVGTIGSPLHF	TGTGCCAGCAGCGTAGGGACAATCGGTTCACCCCTCCACTTT
-	TRBV10-2	TRBJ1-5	-	CASSDGGLPQHF	TGCGCCAGCAGTGATGGAGGTCTGCCCCAGCATTTT
TRBD1	TRBV19	TRBJ1-4	-	CASSVRQGGEKLFF	TGTGCCAGTAGTGTGAGACAGGGGGGAGAAAAACTGTTTTTT
TRBD1	TRBV7-6	TRBJ1-2	-	CASSPYTGGGYTF	TGTGCCAGCAGCCCTTATACAGGGGGCGGCTACACCTTC
TRBD2	TRBV6-6	TRBJ2-7	-	CASSTGRGSSYEQYF	TGTGCCAGCAGTACGGGGCGGGGGAGCTCCTACGAGCAGTACTTC
-	TRBV7-5	TRBJ1-2	few	CARSLKFRGNYGYTF	TGTGCCAGAAGCTTAAAGTTCAGGGGGAACTATGGCTACACCTTC
TRBD2	TRBV6-4	TRBJ2-3	-	CATSFSGTSGTDTQYF	TGTGCCACCTCATTCTCCGGGACTAGCGGCACAGATACGCAGTATTTT
TRBD1	TRBV5-8	TRBJ1-2	-	CASSLARTGARRYTF	TGTGCCAGCAGCTTGGCCCGGACAGGGGCCCGTCGCTACACCTTC
-	TRBV28	TRBJ1-4	-	CASSFAGASFSTNEKLFF	TGTGCCAGCAGTTTTGCAGGGGCCTCCTTCTCAACTAATGAAAAACTGTTTTTT
TRBD1	TRBV28	TRBJ2-5	-	CASRATGLETQYF	TGTGCCAGCAGGGCGACAGGGTTGGAGACCCAGTACTTC
TRBD1	TRBV7-2	TRBJ2-1	-	CASRLDRVQDFSDEQFF	TGTGCCAGCAGACTGGACAGGGTGCAGGATTTCAGCGATGAGCAGTTCTTC
-	TRBV24-1	TRBJ2-5	-	CATSDLDSQETQYF	TGTGCCACCAGTGACCTTGACAGCCAAGAGACCCAGTACTTC
TRBD2	TRBV5-1	TRBJ2-3	-	CASSLEAGAGADTQYF	TGCGCCAGCAGCTTAGAAGCGGGAGCAGGGGCAGATACGCAGTATTTT
-	TRBV2	TRBJ2-7	-	CASSEGSEGEQYF	TGTGCCAGCAGTGAGGGGTCCGAGGGCGAGCAGTACTTC
-	TRBV24-1	TRBJ1-2	-	CAAPKSKCGGYGYTF	TGTGCCGCACCAAAGTCAAAGTGCGGGGGGTATGGCTACACCTTC
TRBD2	TRBV19	TRBJ2-1	-	CASRNGTSGTDEQFF	TGTGCCAGTAGGAACGGGACTAGCGGGACCGATGAGCAGTTCTTC